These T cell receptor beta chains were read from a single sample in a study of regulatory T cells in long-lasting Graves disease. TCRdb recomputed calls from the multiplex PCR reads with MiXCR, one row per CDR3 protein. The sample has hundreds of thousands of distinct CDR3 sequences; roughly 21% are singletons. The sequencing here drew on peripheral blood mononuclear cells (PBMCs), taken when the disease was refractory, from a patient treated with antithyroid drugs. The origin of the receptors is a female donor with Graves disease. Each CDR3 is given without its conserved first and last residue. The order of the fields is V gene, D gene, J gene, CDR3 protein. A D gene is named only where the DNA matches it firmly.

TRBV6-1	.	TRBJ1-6	ASSPRTYNSPLH
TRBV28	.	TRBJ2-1	TSSEGGVSYNEQF
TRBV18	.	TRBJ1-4	ASSPPSTNEKLF
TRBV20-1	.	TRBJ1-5	SARRGNNQPQH
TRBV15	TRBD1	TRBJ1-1	ATRAYRGQKATEAF
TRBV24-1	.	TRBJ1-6	ATSDFSMPGDNSPLH
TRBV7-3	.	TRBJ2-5	ASSPVAPCQETQY
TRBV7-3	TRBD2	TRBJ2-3	ASSDKRGGGDTQY
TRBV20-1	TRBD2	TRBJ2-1	SAWDSRVTSGVDNEQF
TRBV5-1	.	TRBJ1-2	ASRSSGGNYGYT
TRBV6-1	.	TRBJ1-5	ASSALGNQPQH
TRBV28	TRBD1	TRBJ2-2	ASSSGQDETGELF
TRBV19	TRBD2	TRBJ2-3	ASSPRGTSFTDTQY
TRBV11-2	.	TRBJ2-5	ASSLRTDPLWETQY
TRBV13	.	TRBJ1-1	ASGNLGELNTEAF
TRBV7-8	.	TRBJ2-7	ASSYDVQGGIHEQY
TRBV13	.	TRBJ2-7	ASSPGTGVQC
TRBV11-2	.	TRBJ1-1	ASSPSRHTMNTEAF
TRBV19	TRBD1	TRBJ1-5	ASVQDRAFNQPQH
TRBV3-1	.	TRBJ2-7	ASSQEGVKAQY
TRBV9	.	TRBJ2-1	ASSVGSWDPYNEQF
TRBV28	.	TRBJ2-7	ASSPPRIEQY
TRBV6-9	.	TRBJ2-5	ASSYPEEIQY
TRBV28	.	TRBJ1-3	ASSWDSTSGNTIY
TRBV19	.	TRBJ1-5	ASSRAARRNQPQH
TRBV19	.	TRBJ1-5	ASNDSPNQPQH
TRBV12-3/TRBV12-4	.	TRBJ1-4	ASSFAGNEKLF
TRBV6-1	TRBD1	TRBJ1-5	ASSGQEDQPQH
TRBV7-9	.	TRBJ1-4	ASSPELLEKLF
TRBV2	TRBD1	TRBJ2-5	ASNVQGAESTQY
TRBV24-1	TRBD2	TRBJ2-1	ATAGTSGSNEQF
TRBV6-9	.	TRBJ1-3	ASSYRRGLGNTIY
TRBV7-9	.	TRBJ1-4	ASSLGGLPGEKLF